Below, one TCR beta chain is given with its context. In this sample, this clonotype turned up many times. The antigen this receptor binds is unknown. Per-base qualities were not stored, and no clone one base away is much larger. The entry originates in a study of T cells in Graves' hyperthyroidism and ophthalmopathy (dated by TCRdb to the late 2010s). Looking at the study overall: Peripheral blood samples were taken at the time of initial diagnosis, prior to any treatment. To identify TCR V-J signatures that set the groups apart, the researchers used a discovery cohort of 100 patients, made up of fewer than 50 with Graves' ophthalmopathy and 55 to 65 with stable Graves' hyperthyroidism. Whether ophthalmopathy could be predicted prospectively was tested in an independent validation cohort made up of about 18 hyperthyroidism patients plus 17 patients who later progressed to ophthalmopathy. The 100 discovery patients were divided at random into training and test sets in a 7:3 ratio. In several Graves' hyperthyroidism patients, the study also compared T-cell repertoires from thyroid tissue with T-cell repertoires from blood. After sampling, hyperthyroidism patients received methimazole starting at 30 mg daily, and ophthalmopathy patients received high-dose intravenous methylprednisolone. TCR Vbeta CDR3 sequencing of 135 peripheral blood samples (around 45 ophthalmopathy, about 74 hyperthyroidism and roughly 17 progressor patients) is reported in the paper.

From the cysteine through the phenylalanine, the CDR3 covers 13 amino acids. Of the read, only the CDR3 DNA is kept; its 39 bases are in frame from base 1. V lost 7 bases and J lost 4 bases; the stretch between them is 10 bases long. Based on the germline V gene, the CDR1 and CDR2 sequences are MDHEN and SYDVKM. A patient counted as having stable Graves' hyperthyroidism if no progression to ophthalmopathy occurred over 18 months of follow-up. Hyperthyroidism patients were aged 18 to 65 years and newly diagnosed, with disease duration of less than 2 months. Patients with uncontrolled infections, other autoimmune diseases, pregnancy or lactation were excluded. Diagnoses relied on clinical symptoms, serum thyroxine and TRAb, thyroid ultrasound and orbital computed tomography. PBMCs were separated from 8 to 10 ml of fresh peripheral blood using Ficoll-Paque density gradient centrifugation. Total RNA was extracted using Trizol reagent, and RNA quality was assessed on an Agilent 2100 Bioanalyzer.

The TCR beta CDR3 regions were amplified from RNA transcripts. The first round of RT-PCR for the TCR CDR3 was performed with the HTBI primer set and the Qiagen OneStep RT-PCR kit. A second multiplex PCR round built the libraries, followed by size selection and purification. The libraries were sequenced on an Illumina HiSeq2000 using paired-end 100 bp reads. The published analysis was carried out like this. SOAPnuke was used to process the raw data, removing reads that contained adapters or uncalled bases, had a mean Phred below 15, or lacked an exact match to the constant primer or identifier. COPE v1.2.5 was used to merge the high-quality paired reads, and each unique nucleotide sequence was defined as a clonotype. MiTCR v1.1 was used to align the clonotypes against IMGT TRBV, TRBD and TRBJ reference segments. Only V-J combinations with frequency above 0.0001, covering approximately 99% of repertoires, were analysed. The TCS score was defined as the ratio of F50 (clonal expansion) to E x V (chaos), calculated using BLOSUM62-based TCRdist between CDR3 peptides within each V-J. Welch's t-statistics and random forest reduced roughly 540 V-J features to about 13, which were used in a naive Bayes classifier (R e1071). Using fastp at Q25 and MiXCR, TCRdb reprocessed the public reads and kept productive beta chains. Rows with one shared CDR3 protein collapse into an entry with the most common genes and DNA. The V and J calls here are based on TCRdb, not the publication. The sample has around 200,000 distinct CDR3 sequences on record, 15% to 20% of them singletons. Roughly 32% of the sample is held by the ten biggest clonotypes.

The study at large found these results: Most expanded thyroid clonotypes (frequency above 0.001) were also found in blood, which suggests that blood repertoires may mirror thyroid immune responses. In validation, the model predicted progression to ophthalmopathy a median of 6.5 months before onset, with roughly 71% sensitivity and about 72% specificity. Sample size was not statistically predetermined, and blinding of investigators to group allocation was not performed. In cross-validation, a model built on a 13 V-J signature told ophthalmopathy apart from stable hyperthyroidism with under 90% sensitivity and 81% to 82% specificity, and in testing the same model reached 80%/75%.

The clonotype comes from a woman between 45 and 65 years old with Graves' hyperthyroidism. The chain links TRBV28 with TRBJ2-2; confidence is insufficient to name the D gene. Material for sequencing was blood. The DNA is TGTGCCAGCAAGGGCGTTCTCACCGGGGAGCTGTTTTTT. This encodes CASKGVLTGELFF.